This T cell receptor (beta chain) stems from a study of T cells in Graves' hyperthyroidism and ophthalmopathy. TCR beta CDR3 sequences were amplified from RNA transcripts. Using the HTBI primer set, a first-round RT-PCR was run on the TCR CDR3. TCRdb ran MiXCR on the multiplex PCR reads and lists one entry per CDR3 protein. The sample carries hundreds of thousands of distinct CDR3 sequences, roughly 15% recorded once. As to this clonotype: The antigen is not known. A read error may produce the germline difference seen at one junction end.

The CDR3 sequence is 19 residues long. CDR1 is MNHEY and CDR2 is SVGEGT in the germline V gene. Ophthalmopathy patients all had a Clinical Activity Score of at least 3, a NOSPECS grade of at least 4 and disease under 3 months old. Uncontrolled infections, other autoimmune diseases, pregnancy or lactation led to exclusion of patients. On the basis of clinical symptoms, serum thyroxine and TRAb, thyroid ultrasound and orbital computed tomography, diagnoses were made. Study-level findings and limits: Separating ophthalmopathy from stable hyperthyroidism was achieved by a 13 V-J model.

V and J are TRBV6-2 or TRBV6-3 and TRBJ2-2; D is perhaps TRBD2 (6 bases). The TCR comes from a woman in her forties with Graves' ophthalmopathy. Sequenced sample: blood. CDR3 sequence (DNA): TGTGCCAGCAGTATCCCCTCGAAGGGGACGGTCGGAGGGACCGGGGAGCCGTTTTTT. Its translation is CASSIPSKGTVGGTGEPFF.